This passage covers 10 T cell receptor beta chains from one sample sequenced in a study of early T cells in non-severe SARS-CoV-2 infection. TCRdb ran MiXCR on the 5' RACE reads and lists one entry per CDR3 protein. Altogether about 79,000 distinct CDR3 sequences are present, 11% being singletons, with the ten largest covering about 4.4%. Sequenced: whole blood. The receptors were gathered from an adult who was a healthcare worker with PCR-confirmed SARS-CoV-2 infection or an uninfected control (not recorded which).

This clonotype was detected ten times or more. This chain links TRBV7-3 with TRBJ1-2; TRBD1 aligns across 9 bases. CDR1 is SGHTA, CDR2 FQGTGA, per germline. The CDR3 runs 16 residues. After removal of 5 bases from V and 0 bases from J, the junction contained 7 bases not matched to a gene. CDR3: CASSPGTGIANYGYTF. CDR3 in DNA: TGTGCCAGCAGCCCCGGGACAGGGATAGCTAACTATGGCTACACCTTC.

The chain recombines TRBV6-6 with TRBJ1-1; TRBD1 aligns across 10 bases. The CDR3 contains 13 residues. CDR1 is MNHNY and CDR2 is SVGAGI in the germline V gene (reference sequence). The trim removed 5 bases at V and 7 bases at J, leaving 4 bases unmatched. The CDR3, as DNA: TGTGCCAGCAGTATGACAGGGGGCCTTGAAGCTTTCTTT. Translating gives CASSMTGGLEAFF.

The chain couples TRBV6-2 or TRBV6-3 to TRBJ2-1, with TRBD2 matching 8 bases. This CDR3 contains 16 residues. The germline CDR1 and CDR2 sequences are MNHEY and SVGEGT. Trimming at V came to 2 bases and at J to 4 bases, leaving 7 bases not matched to a gene. The CDR3 reads CASSYHRVAGYNEQFF. Written as DNA, the CDR3 is TGTGCCAGCAGTTACCACCGGGTAGCGGGGTACAATGAGCAGTTCTTC.

This clonotype was observed many times. The DNA of the CDR3 is TGTGCCAGCAGCGTACTCGGGAGCGGGAACACTGAAGCTTTCTTT. Its protein product is CASSVLGSGNTEAFF. The chain combines TRBV9 with TRBJ1-1; D not resolved. Per the germline V gene, CDR1 is SGDLS and CDR2 is YYNGEE. V lost 1 base and J 1 base, leaving 11 bases between the germline ends. CDR3 length: 15 residues.

This clonotype was detected many times. The chain links TRBV7-9 to TRBJ1-2; 8 nucleotides match TRBD1. Germline V gives CDR1 SEHNR, CDR2 FQNEAQ (reference sequence). Trimming took 5 bases from V and 4 from J; bases not matched to a gene: 3. This CDR3 comprises 13 residues. The DNA of the CDR3 is TGTGCCAGCAGCGATCAGGGGGCCTATGGCTACACCTTC. It encodes CASSDQGAYGYTF.

The rearrangement joins TRBV4-3 to TRBJ2-3; 7 bases line up with TRBD2. With 2 bases clipped from V and 4 bases from J, the junction kept 9 bases outside the gene matches. Looked up from germline, CDR1 is LGHNA and CDR2 is YSLEER. This CDR3 has 16 residues. CDR3 nucleotides: TGCGCCAGCAGCCAAAGTGCTCATCGGGGGGCAGATACGCAGTATTTT. The encoded protein is CASSQSAHRGADTQYF.

This clonotype was found a few times. This CDR3 reads CASIRGGTNYNEQFF. CDR3 DNA sequence: TGTGCCAGCATACGGGGCGGTACTAACTACAATGAGCAGTTCTTC. The rearrangement joins TRBV6-1 to TRBJ2-1; D tentatively reads TRBD1 or TRBD2 (5 bases each). Germline V lookup: CDR1 MNHNS, CDR2 SASEGT. V was clipped by 7 bases and J by 3 bases, with 16 bases between them. The CDR3 covers 15 residues.

The rearrangement links TRBV6-5 to TRBJ2-3; 7 nucleotides line up with TRBD2. Germline loops: CDR1 MNHEY, CDR2 SVGAGI. This CDR3 contains 15 residues. The V and J ends lost 2 bases and 0 bases, in that order; junction bases with no gene match: 2. This chain's CDR3 is CASSYGGGSTDTQYF. The CDR3 DNA sequence: TGTGCCAGCAGTTACGGGGGGGGAAGCACAGATACGCAGTATTTT.

The table lists this clonotype with a few counts. The rearrangement links TRBV5-1 to TRBJ1-6, with D possibly TRBD1 on 6 matching bases. The CDR3 is 13 amino acids. Germline CDR1 SGHRS, CDR2 YFSETQ. V gave up 8 bases and J gave up 7 bases, with 13 bases separating them. Here the CDR3 reads CASTRDTNSPLHF. The DNA of the CDR3 is TGCGCCAGTACCCGGGACACGAATTCACCCCTCCACTTT.

The chain joins TRBV4-3 to TRBJ1-1, with D maybe TRBD1 (6 bases). The V gene lost 1 base and the J gene lost 7 bases, with 13 bases spanning the gap. The CDR3 has 14 residues. Germline loops: CDR1 LGHNA, CDR2 YSLEER. Here the CDR3 DNA reads TGCGCCAGCAGCCAAGTGGAGGGGGTCTATGAAGCTTTCTTT. Its protein product is CASSQVEGVYEAFF.